This T cell receptor (beta chain) was documented in a study of Graves' ophthalmopathy and Graves' hyperthyroidism. The authors amplified TCR beta CDR3 regions, and they did so from RNA transcripts for repertoire sequencing. The first round was an RT-PCR with HTBI primers, and the second round was a multiplex PCR. TCRdb ran MiXCR on the multiplex PCR reads and lists one entry per CDR3 protein. Here the sample spans over a million distinct CDR3 sequences, less than 45% being singletons. Among the hyperthyroidism patients, all were newly diagnosed, aged 18 to 65, with under 2 months' duration. Excluded were patients with other autoimmune diseases, uncontrolled infections, pregnancy or lactation. Physicians reached a diagnosis by relying on clinical symptoms, serum thyroxine, TRAb, thyroid ultrasound and orbital computed tomography. Trimming removed 0 bases at V and 4 bases at J, with 14 bases between. CDR3 length equals 15 residues. Germline CDR1 reads SGHNT; CDR2 reads YYREEE (reference sequence).

Sample: peripheral blood or thyroid tissue (not recorded which). The receptor was derived from an adult man with Graves' hyperthyroidism. The rearrangement links TRBV5-4 to TRBJ2-7; perhaps TRBD2 as D (6 bases). The CDR3 loop is CASSLAGDFPYEQYF. The CDR3 DNA sequence: TGTGCCAGCAGCTTGGCCGGGGACTTCCCATACGAGCAGTACTTC.